The clone carrying this T cell receptor beta chain was found many times. The sample is drawn from a study of T cells in Graves' hyperthyroidism and ophthalmopathy. Amplified TCR beta CDR3 regions came from RNA transcripts. The study used the HTBI primer set for a first-round RT-PCR of the TCR CDR3. One entry per CDR3 protein, called by TCRdb with MiXCR from the multiplex PCR reads. This sample has 640,000 or so distinct CDR3 sequences, with 14% found just once. Looked up from germline, CDR1 is SNHLY and CDR2 is FYNNEI. After removal of 5 bases from V and 0 bases from J, the junction contained 2 bases not matched to a gene. CDR3 length: 14 residues.

The sequenced sample was blood. The chain uses TRBV2 and TRBJ2-3; 7 nucleotides align to TRBD1. This TCR came from a woman between 18 and 30 years old with Graves' ophthalmopathy. CDR3 bases: TGTGCCAGCAGTCGGGACAGTAGCACAGATACGCAGTATTTT. This encodes CASSRDSSTDTQYF.